This T cell receptor beta chain was captured by sequencing in a study of T cells after yellow fever vaccination. Turning to this clonotype: Its matching antigen is unknown.

Each CDR3 protein is one row after TCRdb ran MiXCR on the 5' RACE reads. The sample consists of some 97,000 distinct CDR3 sequences, under 7% of them appearing once. V gave up 0 bases and J gave up 1 base, with 10 bases separating them. This CDR3 spans 15 amino acids. Germline CDR1 is SGHRS and CDR2 is YFSETQ. Study-wide points: The bulk population could contribute abundant contaminating clonotypes to FACS-sorted repertoires.

Material: CD8+ T cells sorted from PBMCs, obtained 10 days after the yellow fever booster vaccination. The clonotype comes from a man aged 18 to 30 who received the YFV17D yellow fever vaccine. This rearrangement joins TRBV5-1 to TRBJ1-2, with D possibly TRBD1 on 5 matching bases. CDR3 nucleotides: TGCGCCAGCAGCTTGGTTCCAGGGAATAACTATGGCTACACCTTC. Amino acids: CASSLVPGNNYGYTF.